This T cell receptor (beta chain) was found in a study of post-analysis software for immune sequencing data. This clonotype was counted between two and nine times. Antigen: not known. Compared with germline, one end of the junction differs, possibly owing to a read error. The authors incorporated unique molecular identifiers into the TCR beta cDNA libraries. The T cell input of about 1 to 10 million gave 400,000 to 500,000 cDNA molecules. A single record per CDR3 protein comes from TCRdb applying MiXCR to the PCR reads. The top ten hold roughly 6% of the sample, which has more than 450,000 distinct CDR3 sequences, 30% to 40% seen once. Regarding the study as a whole: Significantly lower normalized Chao1 diversity was found in patients with multiple sclerosis relative to controls.

This receptor was taken from a girl aged 2-17 years with multiple sclerosis. The material sequenced was blood.

The CDR3 bases are TGTGCCAGCAGCCGACTAGCGGGGGGGCCGCCAGATGCGCAGTATTTT. Its protein product is CASSRLAGGPPDAQYF. The chain employs TRBV27 and TRBJ2-3; TRBD2 agrees at 14 bases. CDR3 length: 16 amino acids. From germline, CDR1 is MNHEY and CDR2 SMNVEV (reference sequence).